Included here is one T cell receptor beta chain sequence, with context. Its specific antigen is unknown. No per-base quality is available; no much larger clone lies one base away. The data are from a study of post-analysis software for immune sequencing data (dated by TCRdb to between 2014 and 2017). For the study in its entirety: Recorded disease courses included relapsing-remitting, secondary progressive and progressive-relapsing multiple sclerosis, with some patients lacking subtype annotation. The patient repertoires were compared against approximately eleven previously published healthy control repertoires obtained from donors aged about 6 to 25 years. A subset of samples was prepared in parallel using single-end sample barcoding, then pooled and co-amplified after Illumina adapter ligation. General study outcomes and caveats: The control group was slightly older than the multiple sclerosis patient group. Normalized Chao1 diversity was significantly lower in multiple sclerosis patients than controls, suggesting substantial peripheral T-cell clonal expansion. Strong co-clustering of samples prepared in the same batch was shown by direct clustering with F measure, prompting a batch-effect correction. Several TRBV segments, including TRBV5-6, TRBV5-1 and TRBV20-1, were significantly more frequent in patients than controls.

The CDR3 goes from the cysteine to the phenylalanine over 14 residues. CDR3 DNA only is kept here, 42 bases in frame from base 1. From a lookup of the germline V gene, CDR1 and CDR2 are MRHNA and SNTAGT. V loses 2 bases of germline sequence and J loses 2 bases, and the interval between the two ends is 8 bases. The library was made by PCR. TCRdb records Illumina HiSeq 2500 as the sequencer. Unique molecular identifiers were incorporated into TCR beta cDNA libraries to reduce PCR and sequencing biases. Roughly 500,000 cDNA molecules were obtained for every 1 to 10 million input T cells, so each molecule roughly corresponded to one T cell. Patient libraries were prepared and sequenced with the same protocol used for the earlier healthy control dataset. Within a given batch, samples were prepared together, multiplexed and sequenced on the same HiSeq lane. The study's processing was this. MIGEC handled the raw barcoded reads, throwing out single-read molecular identifier groups before consensus assembly and CDR3 extraction. VDJtools was used for post-analysis of the clonotype tables, and diversity was normalized by down-sampling every dataset to the size of the smallest sample. In repertoire overlap clustering, CDR3 amino acid sequences, but not nucleotide sequences, were matched to correct batch-related cross-sample contamination. TCRdb passed the public sequencing reads through fastp at Q25 and MiXCR, retaining productive beta sequences. Under each unique CDR3 protein, matching rows form one entry showing the most common genes and DNA. These V and J calls derive from TCRdb rather than the authors' analysis. Across this sample there are around 710,000 distinct CDR3 sequences, with around 42% seen only once. The leading ten clones occupy roughly 5.2% of the sample.

TCR beta repertoires were profiled from peripheral blood of under 15 young patients with multiple sclerosis to demonstrate the VDJtools post-analysis software. The patients with multiple sclerosis were children and adolescents between about 6 and 15 years of age. This receptor chain uses TRBV6-4 and TRBJ2-3; the D segment cannot be called with confidence. Material: blood. The TCR sequence derives from a girl aged 10 to 17 with multiple sclerosis. The encoded CDR3 is CASSDKLDTDTQYF. The DNA sequence reads TGTGCCAGCAGTGACAAACTTGACACAGATACGCAGTATTTT.